The present TCR beta chain was sequenced within a study of regulatory T cells in long-lasting Graves disease. CDR3 size: 16 residues. Germline CDR1 MDHEN, CDR2 SYDVKM. The ends were cut back, 5 bases at V and 0 bases at J, with 15 bases in the middle. Noted time point: newly diagnosed GD, antithyroid drugs for less than 3 months. RNA extracted from PBMCs served as the sequencing template. The patients were drawn from one endocrinology department in Xi'an, China. This clonotype appeared many times. Its specificity is unknown. General study results and limits: TRBV28, TRBJ1-2 and TRBJ2-5 were segments that persistent disease favored.

Sequencing libraries for TCR beta were prepared with iRepertoire HTBI primers and Arm-PCR of CDR3 regions. Source study methods: Analysis of the samples identified around 64 TRBV and roughly 15 TRBJ segments. From the multiplex PCR reads, TCRdb called clonotypes with MiXCR, one entry per CDR3 protein. TCRdb, not the original authors, processed these V and J calls. The sample shows approximately 230,000 distinct CDR3 sequences, approximately 16% of them seen only once. The source was peripheral blood mononuclear cells (PBMCs), collected at new diagnosis, from a patient treated with antithyroid drugs. The clonotype comes from a female donor with Graves disease. The V call is TRBV28, the J call TRBJ2-3, with D perhaps TRBD1 or TRBD2 (5 bases each). CDR3 DNA: TGTGCCAGCAGTACTCTTTGGGACGGGAGCACAGATACGCAGTATTTT. The encoded protein is CASSTLWDGSTDTQYF.